Below, 18 T cell receptor beta chains from the same sample are listed, as sequenced in a study of blood T cell repertoires in COVID-19. Sequenced by immunoSEQ multiplex PCR; TCRdb stores in-frame clones only, minus some. This table has around 30,000 clones, roughly 89% appearing once. Sequencing input: peripheral blood. Every receptor here comes from a man aged 65 to 79 with active COVID-19.

This chain links TRBV29-1 with TRBJ2-5, with 8 bases fitting TRBD1. The germline V gene encodes CDR1 SQVTM and CDR2 ANQGSEA. This CDR3 contains 14 residues. The junction had 10 bases not matched to a gene; V was cut back by 3 bases and J by 7 bases. This CDR3 reads CSVDSARGQGTQYF. The CDR3 coding sequence is TGCAGCGTTGATAGTGCCAGGGGGCAGGGGACCCAGTACTTC.

The chain carries TRBV6-2 or TRBV6-3 and TRBJ2-7; 10 nucleotides match TRBD2. Germline assignment: CDR1 MNHEY and CDR2 SVGEGT. The V segment lost 0 bases and the J segment 12 bases; nucleotides outside the gene matches: 5. This CDR3 has 13 amino acids. The CDR3: CASSYSTGTSAYF. For the CDR3, the DNA is TGTGCCAGCAGTTACTCGACCGGGACTAGCGCGTACTTC.

The chain recombines TRBV28 with TRBJ2-1, with D maybe TRBD1 (6 bases). This CDR3 is built from 13 residues. Germline V CDR1 and CDR2: MDHEN, SYDVKM. With 5 bases removed from V and 4 bases from J, the gap between germline ends came to 9 bases. The CDR3 region has the DNA TGTGCCAGCAGTAAGGACAGTTACAATGAGCAGTTCTTC. Encoded protein: CASSKDSYNEQFF.

This clone appeared once. The chain uses TRBV12-3 or TRBV12-4 and TRBJ2-7; D remains unclear. The CDR3 runs 12 residues. Between the trimmed V and J ends, which lost 3 bases and 5 bases, there was a span of 8 bases. DNA of the CDR3: TGTGCCAGCAGTTTGACTCCCCACGAGCAGTACTTC. Residues: CASSLTPHEQYF.

This rearrangement joins TRBV10-1 to TRBJ1-5; no reliable D call. The CDR3 totals 13 residues. The V and J ends lost 4 bases and 0 bases respectively, with 4 bases between them. Germline CDR1 and CDR2: WNHNN and SYGVQD (reference sequence). CDR3 sequence reads: CASSASSNQPQHF. The DNA of the CDR3 is TGCGCCAGCAGTGCCAGTAGCAATCAGCCCCAGCATTTT.

Remarks on this clone: The junction does not match germline at one end; this may be a read error. This chain connects TRBV7-8 to TRBJ2-7, with D perhaps TRBD2 (5 bases). The CDR3 totals 11 residues. Germline V gives CDR1 SGHVS, CDR2 FQNEAQ. The CDR3 DNA sequence: TGTGCCAGCAGCCCAGGACTGACTGTCGACTTC. It codes for CASSPGLTVDF.

The genes are TRBV5-4 and TRBJ1-1, with TRBD1 matching over 9 bases. The CDR3 runs 13 residues. Germline trimming cut 2 bases from V and 8 bases from J; bases unmatched to any gene: 4. Per the germline V gene, CDR1 is SGHNT and CDR2 is YYREEE (reference sequence). Here the CDR3 reads CASSLQGAGEAFF. The CDR3 DNA follows: TGTGCCAGCAGCTTACAGGGGGCGGGCGAAGCTTTCTTT.

This clone was seen once. The genes are TRBV28 and TRBJ2-1, with D perhaps matching TRBD2 (6 bases). The CDR3 sequence is 15 residues long. V lost 7 bases, J lost 5 bases, and 18 bases lay in between. The germline V gene encodes CDR1 MDHEN and CDR2 SYDVKM. CDR3 protein: CASTSGTHPNNEQFF. The CDR3 DNA reads as TGTGCCAGCACCTCCGGGACTCACCCTAACAATGAGCAGTTCTTC.

The J gene is TRBJ2-1, the V gene TRBV12-3 or TRBV12-4; tentative D call: TRBD2 (6 bases). V lost 4 bases, J lost 12 bases, and 16 bases lay in between. CDR3 size: 13 residues. CDR3 nucleotide sequence: TGTGCCAGCAGTTGGGCGGGGAACGGGAGGCAGTTCTTC. This gives the protein CASSWAGNGRQFF.

The chain links TRBV4-2 to TRBJ2-7; D not certain. Germline lookup yields CDR1 LGHNA and CDR2 YNFKEQ. Trimming stripped 1 base from V and 2 bases from J, with 12 bases between. This CDR3 contains 15 residues. The chain's CDR3 is CASSQAPSVPYEQYF. The CDR3 region has the DNA TGTGCCAGCAGCCAAGCCCCCAGCGTACCCTACGAGCAGTACTTC.

The chain carries TRBV7-3 and TRBJ2-3; D is uncertain. The V and J ends lost 5 bases and 2 bases respectively, with 8 bases between them. Germline CDR1 and CDR2: SGHTA and FQGTGA. The CDR3 totals 13 residues. In DNA form, the CDR3 reads TGTGCCAGCAGCCGTCAGGACACAGATACGCAGTATTTT. It is translated as CASSRQDTDTQYF.

The chain joins TRBV5-4 to TRBJ2-2, with D possibly matching TRBD1 (5 bases). Germline V gene lookup returns CDR1 SGHNT and CDR2 YYREEE (reference sequence). V was clipped by 0 bases and J by 4 bases, with 10 bases between them. The CDR3 loop spans 15 amino acids. CDR3 DNA: TGTGCCAGCAGCTTGGGAGTCAGGGCCACCGGGGAGCTGTTTTTT. Translating gives CASSLGVRATGELFF. The full variable domain, its missing parts supplied by reference TRBV5-4 and TRBJ2-2, is ETGVTQSPTHLIKTRGQQVTLRCSSQSGHNTVSWYQQALGQGPQFIFQYYREEENGRGNFPPRFSGLQFPNYSSELNVNALELDDSALYLCASSLGVRATGELFFGEGSRLTVL.

The genes are TRBV5-1 and TRBJ2-7; TRBD2 matches 15 bases. CDR1 and CDR2 from the germline V gene are SGHRS and YFSETQ. Losses at the gene ends were 4 bases for V and 7 bases for J; bases not matched to a gene: 6. This CDR3 has 15 amino acids. In nucleotides, the CDR3 is TGCGCCAGCAGCGGGGGGACTAGCGGGAGGTCGGAGCAGTACTTC. It codes for CASSGGTSGRSEQYF.

The V and J genes are TRBV21-1 and TRBJ2-1; TRBD2 is taken as the D call from the table, unchecked against the DNA. TRBV21-1 is a known pseudogene. The CDR3 has 14 amino acids. For the CDR3, the DNA is TGTGCCAGCATCCCTAGCGGGAGGGCTGGTGAGCAGTTCTTC. Its protein is CASIPSGRAGEQFF.

The chain couples TRBV5-4 to TRBJ1-6; 9 bases are a match to TRBD1. There are 14 residues in the CDR3. The germline gives CDR1 SGHNT, CDR2 YYREEE (reference sequence). Trimming took 6 bases from V and 7 from J; bases not matched to a gene: 5. The DNA for the CDR3 is TGTGCCAGCACTAGGGACAGGGTAAATTCACCCCTCCACTTT. Protein product: CASTRDRVNSPLHF.

This clone has just one count. The chain couples TRBV4-3 to TRBJ2-1; the match to TRBD1 covers 8 bases. The trim removed 0 bases at V and 7 bases at J, leaving 8 bases unmatched. The CDR3 consists of 16 residues. The germline CDR1 and CDR2 sequences are LGHNA and YSLEER. CDR3 sequence reads: CASSQDGQGVWNEQFF. The DNA for the CDR3 is TGCGCCAGCAGCCAAGACGGACAGGGAGTTTGGAATGAGCAGTTCTTC.

The V and J genes are TRBV19 and TRBJ2-1, with 10 positions matching TRBD1. Trimming cost V 7 bases and J 7 bases; bases outside gene matches: 7. This CDR3 comprises 14 residues. The V gene's germline CDR1 is LNHDA and CDR2 SQIVND (reference sequence). The CDR3, as DNA: TGTGCCAGTACCCGACAGGGGGCGCAAAATGAGCAGTTCTTC. It translates to CASTRQGAQNEQFF.

As regards this clone: Other DNA sequences of this sample code for an identical CDR3. CDR3 protein: CASSLRDTPYDEQYF. The CDR3 bases are TGCGCCAGCAGCCTCCGGGACACCCCTTATGACGAGCAGTACTTC. This sequence joins TRBV4-3 and TRBJ2-7; the D gene is possibly TRBD1 (6 bases). This CDR3 spans 15 amino acids. V was shortened by 4 bases and J by 5 bases, with 18 bases between the two germline ends. Germline CDR1 LGHNA, CDR2 YSLEER.